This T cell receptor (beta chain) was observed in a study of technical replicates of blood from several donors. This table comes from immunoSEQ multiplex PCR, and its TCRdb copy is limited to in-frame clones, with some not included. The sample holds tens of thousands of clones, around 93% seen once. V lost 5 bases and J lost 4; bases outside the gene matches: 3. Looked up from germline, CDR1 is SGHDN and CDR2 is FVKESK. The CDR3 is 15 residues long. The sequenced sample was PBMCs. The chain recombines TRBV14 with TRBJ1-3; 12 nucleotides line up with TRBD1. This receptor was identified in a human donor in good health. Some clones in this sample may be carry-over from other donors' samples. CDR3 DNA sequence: TGTGCCAGCAGCGCGGGACAGGGGGCCGGAAACACCATATATTTT. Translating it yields CASSAGQGAGNTIYF.